Listed below are T cell receptor beta chains from one sample, sequenced in a study of blood T cells in healthy people across ages. TCRdb re-analysed the 5' RACE reads in MiXCR, keeping a single row per CDR3 protein. The sample has approximately 2,000,000 distinct CDR3 sequences, more than 35% seen once. The sample was blood. The receptors were gathered from a human donor in good health. Both conserved end residues are part of each CDR3. The D gene is left open where the match is weak. Only some rows state a clone size, as once, few, many or a class for expanded clones.

>few|TRBJ2-6|NA|TRBV4-1
CASSQDGQGANVLTF
TGCGCCAGCAGCCAGGACGGGCAGGGGGCCAACGTCCTGACTTTC
>NA|TRBJ2-7|NA|TRBV5-6
CASRSLDNTYEQYF
TGTGCCAGCAGATCGTTGGATAATACCTACGAGCAGTACTTC
>NA|TRBJ2-7|NA|TRBV9
CANLKTGMSDEQYF
TGTGCCAACCTAAAGACAGGTATGTCTGACGAGCAGTACTTC
>few|TRBJ2-5|NA|TRBV7-9
CASSSIGGTQETQYF
TGTGCCAGCAGTTCTATCGGGGGAACCCAAGAGACCCAGTACTTC
>NA|TRBJ1-1|TRBD1|TRBV7-3
CASSLTGGVAEAFF
TGTGCCAGCAGCTTGACAGGGGGGGTGGCTGAAGCTTTCTTT
>NA|TRBJ1-2|NA|TRBV7-6
CASSLSSGRNYGYTF
TGTGCCAGCAGCTTATCGTCAGGGAGGAACTATGGCTACACCTTC
>few|TRBJ2-1|TRBD1|TRBV12-3/TRBV12-4
CASTLTGGGEQFF
TGTGCCAGCACCCTGACAGGGGGGGGTGAGCAGTTCTTC
>few|TRBJ1-2|NA|TRBV6-6
CASSRGQGSIYGYTF
TGTGCCAGCAGTAGGGGCCAGGGGTCGATCTATGGCTACACCTTC
>NA|TRBJ2-7|NA|TRBV3-1
CASSPSDGTAGYEQYF
TGTGCCAGCAGCCCATCAGACGGGACGGCGGGGTACGAGCAGTACTTC
>few|TRBJ1-5|NA|TRBV7-6
CASSLLSGRGSNQPQHF
TGTGCCAGCAGCTTATTGTCGGGGCGCGGCAGCAATCAGCCCCAGCATTTT
>NA|TRBJ2-1|TRBD2|TRBV24-1
CATSDLSGGTYNEQFF
TGTGCCACCAGTGATTTGAGCGGGGGTACCTACAATGAGCAGTTCTTC
>NA|TRBJ2-5|NA|TRBV29-1
CSQIGNQETQYF
TGCAGCCAGATCGGGAATCAAGAGACCCAGTACTTC
>NA|TRBJ1-6|NA|TRBV5-1
CASSLDKKNSPLHF
TGCGCCAGCAGCTTGGATAAAAAGAATTCACCCCTCCACTTT
>NA|TRBJ2-7|TRBD2|TRBV15
CATSRTPGGEQYF
TGTGCCACCAGCAGAACCCCGGGAGGCGAGCAGTACTTC
>NA|TRBJ2-1|NA|TRBV7-3
CASSSSAAVSYNVQFF
TGTGCCAGCAGCTCCTCGGCAGCGGTCTCCTACAACGTGCAGTTCTTC
>NA|TRBJ2-3|NA|TRBV29-1
CSVIKRVVTDTQYF
TGCAGCGTTATAAAGCGGGTTGTGACAGATACGCAGTATTTT
>NA|TRBJ1-2|NA|TRBV4-1
CASSQYGGYTF
TGCGCCAGCAGCCAATATGGAGGCTACACCTTC
>few|TRBJ1-6|NA|TRBV28
CASRNNNSPLHF
TGTGCCAGCAGAAATAATAATTCACCCCTCCACTTT
>NA|TRBJ2-7|NA|TRBV25-1
CASRIGDEQYF
TGTGCCAGCAGGATCGGAGACGAGCAGTACTTC
>NA|TRBJ2-1|NA|TRBV7-3
CASSFGNYNEQFF
TGTGCCAGCAGCTTCGGGAACTACAATGAGCAGTTCTTC
>few|TRBJ1-1|NA|TRBV6-5
CASSFTDGNTEAFF
TGTGCCAGCAGTTTTACGGACGGGAACACTGAAGCTTTCTTT
>NA|TRBJ1-2|NA|TRBV4-3
CASSNRNYGYTF
TGCGCCAGCAGCAATCGTAACTATGGCTACACCTTC
>few|TRBJ1-1|NA|TRBV29-1
CNAGTTGNTEAFF
TGCAACGCCGGAACCACAGGGAACACTGAAGCTTTCTTT
>many|TRBJ1-2|NA|TRBV5-1
CASSLGQGNGYTF
TGTGCCAGCAGTTTAGGGCAGGGAAATGGCTACACCTTC
>NA|TRBJ2-1|NA|TRBV27
CASSLSKGGYNEQFF
TGTGCCAGCAGTTTGAGTAAGGGGGGATACAATGAGCAGTTCTTC
>few|TRBJ2-1|TRBD1|TRBV20-1
CSAGQGNYNEQFF
TGCAGTGCCGGACAGGGGAATTACAATGAGCAGTTCTTC
>NA|TRBJ1-1|NA|TRBV6-4
CASSARTDDEAFF
TGTGCCAGCAGTGCTCGGACAGACGATGAAGCTTTCTTT
>NA|TRBJ1-1|NA|TRBV7-2
CASSLKMAGLNTEAFF
TGTGCCAGCAGCTTAAAAATGGCAGGGTTGAACACTGAAGCTTTCTTT
>NA|TRBJ1-4|NA|TRBV25-1
CASSAMTDVGEKLFF
TGTGCCAGCAGTGCCATGACAGACGTTGGGGAAAAACTGTTTTTT
>NA|TRBJ2-3|NA|TRBV3-1
CASSHSSGTTATDTQYF
TGTGCCAGCAGTCACTCCTCCGGGACAACGGCCACAGATACGCAGTATTTT
>NA|TRBJ2-3|NA|TRBV12-3/TRBV12-4
CASSFQRSTDTQYF
TGTGCCAGCAGTTTCCAGCGGAGCACAGATACGCAGTATTTT
>NA|TRBJ1-2|NA|TRBV7-9
CASSQGGQSRGGYTF
TGTGCCAGCAGCCAAGGAGGACAGTCGAGAGGTGGCTACACCTTC
>NA|TRBJ2-7|NA|TRBV10-3
CAISEPIALGTYEQYF
TGTGCCATCAGTGAGCCTATAGCGCTTGGAACCTACGAGCAGTACTTC
>NA|TRBJ1-2|TRBD1|TRBV6-1
CASTFEGAVYYGYTF
TGTGCCAGCACATTCGAGGGGGCGGTTTACTATGGCTACACCTTC
>NA|TRBJ1-2|NA|TRBV27
CASSLSGMGYTF
TGTGCCAGCAGTTTATCAGGGATGGGCTACACCTTC
>NA|TRBJ2-5|TRBD2|TRBV28
CASNPGLAGGSPLETQYF
TGTGCCAGCAACCCCGGACTAGCGGGGGGTTCTCCTCTAGAGACCCAGTACTTC
>few|TRBJ2-1|NA|TRBV6-2/TRBV6-3
CASRPGGLYNNEQFF
TGTGCCAGCAGGCCTGGGGGCCTGTATAACAATGAGCAGTTCTTC
>few|TRBJ2-7|TRBD1|TRBV2
CATERGQGHEQYF
TGTGCCACCGAGAGGGGACAGGGCCACGAGCAGTACTTC
>NA|TRBJ2-7|TRBD1|TRBV7-2
CASSYRTGFGSYEQYF
TGTGCCAGCAGCTATAGGACAGGGTTTGGCTCCTACGAGCAGTACTTC
>few|TRBJ2-4|TRBD2|TRBV29-1
CSGFRGDIQYF
TGCAGCGGTTTTCGGGGGGACATTCAGTACTTC
>few|TRBJ1-1|TRBD1|TRBV12-3/TRBV12-4
CASRTRTGENTEAFF
TGTGCCAGCAGGACCAGGACAGGCGAGAACACTGAAGCTTTCTTT
>few|TRBJ2-5|TRBD1|TRBV6-2/TRBV6-3
CASSPDTGVRRTQYF
TGTGCCAGCAGTCCGGATACAGGGGTTAGGAGGACCCAGTACTTC
>few|TRBJ2-3|TRBD2|TRBV2
CASSRRGSLAGGDTQYF
TGTGCCAGCAGCCGTCGTGGGAGTCTAGCGGGAGGAGATACGCAGTATTTT
>NA|TRBJ2-1|TRBD2|TRBV20-1
CSARVAGAPSSYNEQFF
TGCAGTGCTAGAGTAGCGGGGGCGCCGAGCTCCTACAATGAGCAGTTCTTC
>NA|TRBJ2-2|NA|TRBV27
CASSSQGIGELFF
TGTGCCAGCAGTTCGCAGGGGATCGGGGAGCTGTTTTTT
>NA|TRBJ2-1|TRBD2|TRBV11-2
CASSELSGALGEQFF
TGTGCCAGCAGTGAGCTAAGCGGGGCCCTTGGTGAGCAGTTCTTC
>NA|TRBJ2-5|NA|TRBV4-2
CASSLGTTEGEETQYF
TGTGCCAGCAGCCTAGGGACCACGGAGGGCGAAGAGACCCAGTACTTC
>many|TRBJ2-3|NA|TRBV12-3/TRBV12-4
CASSLMSSTDTQYF
TGTGCCAGCAGTTTAATGTCCAGCACAGATACGCAGTATTTT
>NA|TRBJ2-2|NA|TRBV29-1
CSVLGQTGELFF
TGCAGCGTTCTCGGACAGACCGGGGAGCTGTTTTTT
>NA|TRBJ1-1|NA|TRBV7-3
CASSQDLPPMNTEAFF
TGTGCCAGCAGCCAGGACCTACCTCCCATGAACACTGAAGCTTTCTTT
>few|TRBJ2-7|TRBD2|TRBV9
CASSPREGGRPNEQYF
TGTGCCAGCAGCCCCCGGGAGGGGGGGCGACCCAACGAGCAGTACTTC